This TCR beta chain is drawn from a study of shared clonotypes between healthy human individuals. Looking at the study overall: Donors had three CD4 naive, three CD4 memory, two CD8 naive and one CD8 memory plate apiece.

This CDR3 is 14 amino acids long. V was clipped by 0 bases and J by 5 bases, with 10 bases between them. The germline CDR1 and CDR2 sequences are MGHRA and YSYEKL. Terminally differentiated effector memory CD45RA+ cells were left out of the naive CD8 fraction, which was CD45RO-negative and positively selected for CCR7. The deep-level immunoSEQ assay was used. Method: immunoSEQ multiplex PCR; TCRdb's copy keeps in-frame clones and lacks some. The data hold more than 600,000 clones, with under 95% observed a single time. About this clone: What it recognizes is unknown.

Study-wide results and limits: Clonotype sharing among donors, it was expected, would be affected by sequencing depth. Sharing across four donors was highest in naive CD4 (around 5%) and lowest in memory CD8 (0.4%).

The sequencing sample was made of naive CD8+ T cells sorted from blood. The chain combines TRBV4-1 with TRBJ1-2, with D unresolved. The clonotype was recovered from a man aged 25 to 45 in good health. The DNA of the CDR3 is TGCGCCAGCAGCCAAGATAGAGGCCTTTATGGCTACACCTTC. Encoded protein: CASSQDRGLYGYTF.